These T cell receptor beta chains were read from a single sample in a study of blood T cell repertoires in COVID-19. Only in-frame clones appear in the TCRdb table, and some are missing; sequencing was by immunoSEQ multiplex PCR. The sample has 150,000 to 190,000 clones, 80% to 90% seen once. The sequencing sample was made of peripheral blood. Receptors were obtained from a woman aged 40-49 years with acute or convalescent COVID-19. Each CDR3 is given with its conserved first and last residue. A D gene is named only where the DNA matches it firmly. Clone sizes are given selectively: once, few, many, or a class where the clone is expanded.

D | size | J | V | DNA | CDR3
NA | NA | TRBJ1-4 | TRBV29-1 | TGCAGCGTGCGGGCAGGACTAAATGAAAAACTGTTTTTT | CSVRAGLNEKLFF
TRBD2 | NA | TRBJ2-7 | TRBV5-6 | TGTGCCAGCAGATTGGGACTAGCGGAGTACGAGCAGTACTTC | CASRLGLAEYEQYF
TRBD2 | NA | TRBJ2-5 | TRBV5-4 | TGTGCCAGCAGCTCTATAGCGGGAGTGGAGACCCAGTACTTC | CASSSIAGVETQYF
TRBD2 | NA | TRBJ2-3 | TRBV11-3 | TGTGCCAGCAGCTTATTGGGCGGGAGTGCAGATACGCAGTATTTT | CASSLLGGSADTQYF
NA | NA | TRBJ2-7 | TRBV28 | TGTGCCAGCAGTTTATCCGGCCGAGAGGGCATTCTCGCGGGGGAGCAGTACTTC | CASSLSGREGILAGEQYF
NA | NA | TRBJ1-5 | TRBV2 | TGTGCCAGCAGTACAGCTAATGTCAATCAGCCCCAGCATTTT | CASSTANVNQPQHF
TRBD1 | few | TRBJ2-2 | TRBV18 | TGTGCCAGCTCAACTCGAGGGGGCTCGGACACCGGGGAGCTGTTTTTT | CASSTRGGSDTGELFF
TRBD1 | NA | TRBJ1-3 | TRBV6-4 | TGTGCCAGCAGTGACTCCAAGAGGACAGGGACTTCTGGAAACACCATATATTTT | CASSDSKRTGTSGNTIYF
NA | once | TRBJ2-6 | TRBV2 | TGTGCCAGCAGTGACCCGCGGGGACGGTTCTCTGGGGCCAACGTCCTGACTTTC | CASSDPRGRFSGANVLTF
NA | NA | TRBJ2-7 | TRBV9 | TGTGCCAGCAGCGACCCTTCAGGCAACGAGGAGCAGTACTTC | CASSDPSGNEEQYF
TRBD1 | NA | TRBJ1-2 | TRBV5-1 | TGCGCCAGCGGCTTGGCTTGGCAGGGGGATGGCTACACCTTC | CASGLAWQGDGYTF
TRBD2 | few | TRBJ2-7 | TRBV14 | TGTGCCAGCAGCCAGAGCCCGGGACTAGTGTTCTCAAGCTCCTACGAGCAGTACTTC | CASSQSPGLVFSSSYEQYF
NA | once | TRBJ1-1 | TRBV27 | TGTGCCAGCAGTTTATACGGGGATATGAACACTGAAGCTTTCTTT | CASSLYGDMNTEAFF
NA | NA | TRBJ1-1 | TRBV5-4 | TGTGCCAGCAGCTTGCGACAACCGATGAACACTGAAGCTTTCTTT | CASSLRQPMNTEAFF
TRBD1 | NA | TRBJ1-1 | TRBV14 | TGTGCCAGCAGCCTAATATTCGGCAGGGGGGACACTGAAGCTTTCTTT | CASSLIFGRGDTEAFF
NA | NA | TRBJ2-7 | TRBV7-9 | TGTGCCAGCAGCTCCAGTGACGAGCAGTACTTC | CASSSSDEQYF
NA | NA | TRBJ1-4 | TRBV28 | TGTGCCAGCAGTTTATTACAGGGAGCTTATGAAAAACTGTTTTTT | CASSLLQGAYEKLFF
NA | NA | TRBJ2-1 | TRBV6-1 | TGTGCCAGCAGTGAATATGAGCGCAGCTCCTACAATGAGCAGTTCTTC | CASSEYERSSYNEQFF
TRBD1 | NA | TRBJ1-5 | TRBV4-1 | TGCGCCAGCAGCTTTAGGACAGGGAGCAATCAGCCCCAGCATTTT | CASSFRTGSNQPQHF
TRBD1 | NA | TRBJ2-7 | TRBV28 | TGTGCCAGCAGTCCCAGACAGGGGTACGAGCAGTACTTC | CASSPRQGYEQYF
TRBD2 | NA | TRBJ2-7 | TRBV29-1 | TGCAGCGGGCGGGGAGCGGGACCCTACGAGCAGTACTTC | CSGRGAGPYEQYF
NA | once | TRBJ1-1 | TRBV13 | TGTGCCAGCTCTTGGTTAGGGGCAAGCACTGAAGCTTTCTTT | CASSWLGASTEAFF
NA | NA | TRBJ1-2 | TRBV19 | TGTGCCAGTAGTCTAAACTATGGCTACACCTTC | CASSLNYGYTF
TRBD1 | NA | TRBJ1-4 | TRBV27 | TGTGCCAGCAGTTTATTAGGGGGCGTGGGTGAAAAACTGTTTTTT | CASSLLGGVGEKLFF
NA | once | TRBJ2-7 | TRBV20-1 | TGCAGTGCTAGTGAGGGGGGAAAGACCTACGAGCAGTACTTC | CSASEGGKTYEQYF
NA | NA | TRBJ2-1 | TRBV19 | TGTGCCAGTACCTCTAGGGACTGGACGTACAATGAGCAGTTCTTC | CASTSRDWTYNEQFF
NA | once | TRBJ2-3 | TRBV29-1 | TGCAGCGGCCCGATCGGGGATACGCAGTATTTT | CSGPIGDTQYF
TRBD2 | NA | TRBJ2-7 | TRBV9 | TGTGCCAGCAGCCCGTCTAGCGGAGAATACTACGAGCAGTACTTC | CASSPSSGEYYEQYF
NA | NA | TRBJ2-7 | TRBV7-9 | TGTGCCAGCAGCCCAGCGGCAGGTTTCGAGCAGTACTTC | CASSPAAGFEQYF
TRBD2 | NA | TRBJ2-2 | TRBV28 | TGTGCCAGCAGTTTTTCCCTGGGTGGTAGCGGGGGGGCCGCGATGGCCGGGGAGCTGTTTTTT | CASSFSLGGSGGAAMAGELFF
TRBD2 | once | TRBJ2-7 | TRBV27 | TGTGCCAGCAGTTTAGCGTCTAGCGGGAGGGCCTACTCCTACGAGCAGTACTTC | CASSLASSGRAYSYEQYF
TRBD2 | once | TRBJ2-3 | TRBV7-6 | TGTGCCAGCAGCTTAGAGGCTAGCGGGGGAGGCACAGATACGCAGTATTTT | CASSLEASGGGTDTQYF
TRBD2 | NA | TRBJ2-1 | TRBV4-1 | TGCGCCAGCAGCCGGGGAGCCCTACTAGCGGGAGGGCCGGGCTACAATGAGCAGTTCTTC | CASSRGALLAGGPGYNEQFF
TRBD1 | NA | TRBJ1-4 | TRBV9 | TGTGCCAGCAGCGTAGATGACAGGGGGCCGACTAATGAAAAACTGTTTTTT | CASSVDDRGPTNEKLFF
NA | NA | TRBJ1-2 | TRBV4-1 | TGCGCCAGCAGCCAAGATATATATGGCTACACCTTC | CASSQDIYGYTF
NA | NA | TRBJ1-2 | TRBV7-2 | TGTGCCAGCAGCTTCATGGTCGCGGATAACTATGGCTACACCTTC | CASSFMVADNYGYTF
NA | NA | TRBJ1-5 | TRBV21-1 | TGTGCCAGCAGCAAGGCAGAAATTAGCAATCAGCCCCAGCATTTT | CASSKAEISNQPQHF
TRBD2 | NA | TRBJ2-7 | TRBV2 | TGTGCCAGCATTCGGACTAGCGGTACCTACGAGCAGTACTTC | CASIRTSGTYEQYF
TRBD1 | NA | TRBJ1-4 | TRBV12-5 | TGTGCTAGTGGTTTGGTTCTTTTCACAGGGGATAGGGAAAAACTGTTTTTT | CASGLVLFTGDREKLFF
NA | NA | TRBJ2-1 | TRBV5-6 | TGTGCCAGCACCACCCCCCTGGAGGGAAGTCGTTACAATGAGCAGTTCTTC | CASTTPLEGSRYNEQFF
TRBD1 | NA | TRBJ1-5 | TRBV5-1 | TGCGCCAGCAGCTCCGGACAGGGTCCTAATCAGCCCCAGCATTTT | CASSSGQGPNQPQHF
NA | NA | TRBJ2-3 | TRBV6-4 | TGTGCCAGCAGTAAAGGGGGAATCAGCACAGATACGCAGTATTTT | CASSKGGISTDTQYF
NA | NA | TRBJ1-1 | TRBV20-1 | TGCAGTGCAAGGGACTTTGAAGCTTTCTTT | CSARDFEAFF
NA | NA | TRBJ2-7 | TRBV11-2 | TGTGCCAGCAGCTTTTTTCCGGGGTACTACGAGCAGTACTTC | CASSFFPGYYEQYF
TRBD2 | once | TRBJ2-4 | TRBV10-3 | TGTGCCATCAGTGAGTCGATGGTTTTGCTAGCGGGAGGTGACAAAAACATTCAGTACTTC | CAISESMVLLAGGDKNIQYF
TRBD2 | NA | TRBJ2-6 | TRBV2 | TGTGCCAGTAGCGGGGCCTCTGGGGCCAACGTCCTGACTTTC | CASSGASGANVLTF